The next 4 T cell receptor beta chains were all read from a single sample in a study of T cells expressing NK-cell markers. After re-calling the 5' RACE reads, TCRdb lists one entry per CDR3 protein, DNA absent. The sample table includes 130,000 to 150,000 distinct CDR3 sequences. The specimen sequenced was blood T cells: a sorted CD56 or NKG2C T cell subset, CD4+ or CD8+ T cells, or bulk PBMC T cells (not recorded which). These receptors originate from a young man in good health.

This chain joins TRBV7-9 and TRBJ2-1; TCRdb returns TRBD2, unconfirmable since there is no DNA. The CDR3 is 16 amino acids. The V gene's germline CDR1 is SEHNR and CDR2 FQNEAQ (reference sequence). The CDR3 is CASSSISGTQYNEQFF.

This rearrangement joins TRBV6-5 to TRBJ2-1; without DNA, the TCRdb call of TRBD1 cannot be checked. The CDR3 runs to 14 residues. CDR1 is MNHEY, CDR2 SVGAGI, per germline. The CDR3 reads CASSYETGVNEQFF.

The chain's CDR3 is CSPDPPSSYEQYF. The chain recombines TRBV29-1 with TRBJ2-7; without DNA, the TCRdb call of TRBD1 cannot be checked. Germline CDR1 SQVTM, CDR2 ANQGSEA. The CDR3 has 13 amino acids.

This chain connects TRBV6-5 to TRBJ1-1. This CDR3 is built from 15 residues. Germline V gene data show CDR1 as MNHEY and CDR2 as SVGAGI. The CDR3 sequence: CASSPSHIANTEAFF.